The clone carrying this TCR beta chain was detected many times. The target antigen is unknown. The data are from a study of shared clonotypes between healthy human individuals. About the study: The donors, a couple of women and a few men, were aged 18 to 49.

Study outcomes and limitations: Apart from blood, nothing was sampled; tissue repertoires likely differ.

Sequenced by immunoSEQ multiplex PCR; TCRdb stores in-frame clones only, minus some. In the table there are over 850,000 clones, about four fifths of which are singletons. The CDR3 runs to 15 residues. With V trimmed by 8 bases and J by 5 bases, 14 bases remained unmatched. Germline lookup yields CDR1 SGHAT and CDR2 FQNNGV. The sequencing sample was made of memory CD4+ T cells from PBMCs. Subset of the sample: CD45RA-negative fraction. The V gene is TRBV11-2, the J gene TRBJ2-7, with 8 bases aligning to TRBD2. This clonotype originated in a man aged 18 to 30 in good health. Some clones in this sample may be carry-over from other donors' samples. The CDR3 region has the DNA TGTGCCAGCCGTCCTGTAGCGGGAATCCGGAACGAGCAGTACTTC. Translation gives CASRPVAGIRNEQYF. The whole variable domain, remainder taken from reference TRBV11-2 and TRBJ2-7, is EAGVAQSPRYKIIEKRQSVAFWCNPISGHATLYWYQQILGQGPKLLIQFQNNGVVDDSQLPKDRFSAERLKGVDSTLKIQPAKLEDSAVYLCASRPVAGIRNEQYFGPGTRLTVT.